One and the same sample provided the 10 T cell receptor beta chains below, sequenced in a study of blood T cell repertoires in COVID-19. Sequencing was performed with immunoSEQ multiplex PCR; in TCRdb, only in-frame clones are kept and a portion is missing. Seen here are 130,000 or so clones, about three quarters observed once, and the top ten hold 2% to 2.5%. Sequencing used peripheral blood. These receptors were collected from a woman aged 70 to 79 with acute or convalescent COVID-19.

This clone was recorded once. V is TRBV2 and J is TRBJ2-7; possibly TRBD2 for D (6 bases). Between the trimmed V and J ends, which lost 11 bases and 2 bases, there was a span of 16 bases. CDR3 size: 13 residues. From germline, CDR1 is SNHLY and CDR2 FYNNEI. This CDR3 is CAGGTHPTYEQYF. The CDR3 bases are TGTGCCGGAGGGACGCATCCTACCTACGAGCAGTACTTC.

J is TRBJ2-5 and V is TRBV5-3, with TRBD1 as a possible D gene (6 bases). TRBV5-3 is an ORF, with its function uncertain. With 4 bases removed from V and 2 bases from J, the gap between germline ends came to 27 bases. This CDR3 has 19 residues. For the CDR3, the DNA is TGTGCCAGAAGCCTCAGGGCCCCGGACAGCCCGTGTTGGCAAGAGACCCAGTACTTC. Protein: CARSLRAPDSPCWQETQYF.

The rearrangement links TRBV2 to TRBJ1-4; D is ambiguous. This CDR3 has 15 residues. V lost 7 bases, J lost 8 bases, and 20 bases lay in between. CDR1 is SNHLY and CDR2 is FYNNEI in the germline V gene. In nucleotides, the CDR3 is TGTGCCAGCACCCCAGGTGGCGCGAGAGAAGAAAAACTGTTTTTT. This encodes CASTPGGAREEKLFF.

This clone was observed a single time. The rearrangement joins TRBV28 to TRBJ1-1; D ambiguous. There are 12 residues in the CDR3. V shed 6 bases and J shed 5 bases, with 10 bases lying between them. Germline V gene lookup returns CDR1 MDHEN and CDR2 SYDVKM. CDR3 loop: CASSLVYTEAFF. The CDR3 bases are TGTGCCAGCAGCCTAGTTTATACTGAAGCTTTCTTT.

CDR3 sequence: CASSISTGMRNTIYF. The CDR3 region has the DNA TGTGCCAGTAGTATATCCACAGGGATGAGAAACACCATATATTTT. V usage is TRBV19 and J usage is TRBJ1-3, with TRBD1 as a possible D gene (6 bases). The V end lost 2 bases, the J end lost 5 bases, and 13 bases lay between the germline ends. This CDR3 spans 15 amino acids. Per the germline V gene, CDR1 is LNHDA and CDR2 is SQIVND (reference sequence). Full variable domain (missing parts from reference TRBV19 and TRBJ1-3): DGGITQSPKYLFRKEGQNVTLSCEQNLNHDAMYWYRQDPGQGLRLIYYSQIVNDFQKGDIAEGYSVSREKKESFPLTVTSAQKNPTAFYLCASSISTGMRNTIYFGEGSWLTVV.

This sequence joins TRBV19 and TRBJ2-3; the D gene is possibly TRBD1 (6 bases). The V gene's germline CDR1 is LNHDA and CDR2 SQIVND (reference sequence). The V end lost 4 bases, the J end lost 5 bases, and 13 bases lay between the germline ends. The length of the CDR3 is 14 residues. This CDR3 reads CASSSKTGRDTQYF. CDR3 nucleotides: TGTGCCAGTAGTAGTAAGACAGGTCGAGATACGCAGTATTTT.

The CDR3 DNA is TGTGCCATCAGTGAGTCAACGGGTAATTCACCCCTCCACTTT. Its translation: CAISESTGNSPLHF. This chain links TRBV10-3 with TRBJ1-6; no reliable D call. V lost 0 bases, J lost 6 bases, and 6 bases lay in between. This CDR3 is built from 14 residues. CDR1 is ENHRY, CDR2 SYGVKD, per germline.

This chain joins TRBV6-5 and TRBJ1-2; D gene ambiguous. V gave up 7 bases and J gave up 9 bases, with 12 bases separating them. Germline CDR1 is MNHEY and CDR2 is SVGAGI. CDR3 length: 11 amino acids. Written as DNA, the CDR3 is TGTGCCAGCACTACATCCGGGAGCTACACCTTC. Translation: CASTTSGSYTF.

This clone showed up just a few times. The chain is built from TRBV12-3 or TRBV12-4 and TRBJ1-1, with TRBD1 as a possible D gene (6 bases). The CDR3 contains 13 residues. V was clipped by 7 bases and J by 1 base, with 10 bases between them. The chain's CDR3 is CASKKQGNTEAFF. The CDR3 coding sequence is TGTGCCAGCAAAAAACAGGGGAACACTGAAGCTTTCTTT.

In its sample, this clone was seen a few times. V and J are TRBV5-1 and TRBJ2-1; 8 nucleotides align to TRBD2. The CDR3 is 13 residues long. Germline CDR1 and CDR2: SGHRS and YFSETQ. The trim removed 5 bases at V and 4 bases at J, leaving 2 bases unmatched. The CDR3 loop reads CASRAGDYNEQFF. CDR3 in DNA: TGCGCCAGCAGAGCGGGGGATTACAATGAGCAGTTCTTC.